These 23 T cell receptor beta chains share one sample of origin, sequenced in a study of monozygotic twins with inflammatory bowel disease. Each CDR3 protein gets one entry in TCRdb, which reprocessed the 5' RACE reads and gives no DNA. This table holds 150,000 to 200,000 distinct CDR3 sequences. The specimen sequenced was blood. Source of these receptors: a human donor with ulcerative colitis or Crohn's disease, or a healthy co-twin of an affected twin (not recorded which).

The chain combines TRBV7-6 with TRBJ2-2; the TCRdb call, TRBD2, lacks DNA for checking. The CDR3 loop spans 17 amino acids. Germline CDR1 SGHVS, CDR2 FNYEAQ. CDR3 sequence reads: CASSFPLAGKNTGELFF. The entire variable domain, with the rest obtained from reference TRBV7-6 and TRBJ2-2, is as follows: GAGVSQSPRYKVTKRGQDVALRCDPISGHVSLYWYRQALGQGPEFLTYFNYEAQQDKSGLPNDRFSAERPEGSISTLTIQRTEQRDSAMYRCASSFPLAGKNTGELFFGEGSRLTVL.

CDR3 residues: CASSFQGVRGVQYF. The chain is built from TRBV28 and TRBJ2-7; the D call of TRBD1 rests on TCRdb alone, since no DNA is present to check it. The CDR3 has 14 residues. Germline V gives CDR1 MDHEN, CDR2 SYDVKM.

The V gene is TRBV7-9, the J gene TRBJ2-7; absent DNA, TCRdb's TRBD1 call cannot be checked. The CDR3 sequence is 15 residues long. The germline gives CDR1 SEHNR, CDR2 FQNEAQ (reference sequence). CDR3 amino acids: CASSPQTGASYEQYF.

This chain links TRBV29-1 with TRBJ2-7. Germline CDR1 is SQVTM and CDR2 is ANQGSEA. This CDR3 has 12 amino acids. The CDR3 sequence: CSVDTGAHEQYF.

The rearrangement joins TRBV7-9 to TRBJ2-2; TCRdb proposes TRBD1, but this gene call is untestable without DNA. This CDR3 contains 13 residues. From germline, CDR1 is SEHNR and CDR2 FQNEAQ (reference sequence). CDR3: CASSLGQGKELFF.

The gene calls are TRBV5-1 and TRBJ2-7; TCRdb's D call of TRBD2 is untestable without DNA. Germline assignment: CDR1 SGHRS and CDR2 YFSETQ. The CDR3 runs to 16 residues. This chain's CDR3 is CASSLEVGPAVGEQYF.

The chain carries TRBV12-3 or TRBV12-4 and TRBJ2-1. The CDR3 has 15 residues. This CDR3 is CASSFFGSSYNEQFF.

V is TRBV28 and J is TRBJ1-2. Germline V gene sequence: CDR1 MDHEN, CDR2 SYDVKM. The CDR3 is made up of 14 amino acids. CDR3 in amino acids: CASSPFYPGSWHTF.

CDR3 in amino acids: CASSLTGQVRYEQYF. The chain uses TRBV5-1 and TRBJ2-7; TCRdb designates TRBD1, a call that cannot be tested without DNA. Germline CDR1 SGHRS, CDR2 YFSETQ. CDR3 length equals 15 residues.

The V and J genes are TRBV20-1 and TRBJ2-1; TCRdb names TRBD1, which stays unverified in the absence of DNA. The germline gives CDR1 DFQATT, CDR2 SNEGSKA (reference sequence). The CDR3 length is 17 residues. The CDR3 loop reads CSAIDRESSRVYNEQFF.

V and J are TRBV24-1 and TRBJ2-1; TCRdb gives TRBD2 as the D gene, but with no DNA this cannot be confirmed. Per germline, CDR1 KGHDR and CDR2 SFDVKD. The CDR3 is 17 amino acids. The CDR3 sequence is CATSDFPRTSVYNEQFF.

This chain joins TRBV7-6 and TRBJ2-1. CDR1 is SGHVS, CDR2 FNYEAQ, per germline. This CDR3 contains 12 residues. CDR3 region: CASSFDTGEQFF.

The chain combines TRBV7-3 with TRBJ1-6. Germline values: CDR1 SGHTA, CDR2 FQGTGA. The CDR3 consists of 12 residues. The chain's CDR3 is CASSSLNSPLHF.

The chain recombines TRBV7-9 with TRBJ1-6. CDR1 is SEHNR, CDR2 FQNEAQ, per germline (reference sequence). CDR3 size: 15 residues. The CDR3 is CASSLVGTIGSPLHF. Full variable domain (rest looked up from reference TRBV7-9 and TRBJ1-6): DTGVSQNPRHKITKRGQNVTFRCDPISEHNRLYWYRQTLGQGPEFLTYFQNEAQLEKSRLLSDRFSAERPKGSFSTLEIQRTEQGDSAMYLCASSLVGTIGSPLHFGNGTRLTVT.

This chain uses TRBV11-2 with TRBJ2-1; as DNA is missing, the TRBD1 call by TCRdb cannot be tested. The CDR3 extends over 14 amino acids. The V gene's germline CDR1 is SGHAT and CDR2 FQNNGV. This CDR3 reads CASSNDRVGNEQFF.

The chain is built from TRBV7-7 and TRBJ2-2; with no DNA, the TCRdb D assignment of TRBD2 cannot be verified. The CDR3 has 16 amino acids. The germline V gene has CDR1 SSHAT and CDR2 FNYEAQ (reference sequence). CDR3 loop: CASSLGTSGSTGELFF.

The V and J genes are TRBV2 and TRBJ2-7; TCRdb proposes TRBD1, but this gene call is untestable without DNA. CDR3 length: 14 residues. Germline assignment: CDR1 SNHLY and CDR2 FYNNEI. CDR3 in amino acids: CASRGPTGGGEQYF.

J is TRBJ2-7 and V is TRBV6-5; TCRdb's assignment of TRBD2 cannot be checked, as there is no DNA. The CDR3 has 15 amino acids. Germline lookup yields CDR1 MNHEY and CDR2 SVGAGI. CDR3 sequence: CASSYGASGTGEQYF.

The chain has TRBV11-3 and TRBJ2-1; TCRdb proposes TRBD2, but this gene call is untestable without DNA. Germline-derived CDR1 and CDR2 are SGHNT and YENEEA. This CDR3 spans 15 amino acids. The CDR3 region is CASSFRTRVLNEQFF.

This rearrangement joins TRBV18 to TRBJ1-1. Germline lookup yields CDR1 KGHSH and CDR2 LQKENI. The CDR3 extends over 15 amino acids. The CDR3 spells CASSPTGQTNTEAFF.

The chain is built from TRBV6-2 or TRBV6-3 and TRBJ2-1; TCRdb outputs TRBD1, but without DNA this stays unchecked. This CDR3 is built from 13 residues. CDR1 and CDR2 from the germline V gene are MNHEY and SVGEGT. Here the CDR3 reads CASSVTGNNEQFF.

The gene calls are TRBV5-6 and TRBJ2-1; there is no DNA to check the TCRdb D call of TRBD1. Germline V gives CDR1 SGHDT, CDR2 YYEEEE. The CDR3 runs to 11 residues. CDR3 region: CASSSDRKQFF.

This sequence joins TRBV5-1 and TRBJ2-4; there is no DNA to check the TCRdb D call of TRBD1. The germline V gene encodes CDR1 SGHRS and CDR2 YFSETQ. The length of the CDR3 is 16 residues. The chain's CDR3 is CASSAAQGGPKNIQYF.